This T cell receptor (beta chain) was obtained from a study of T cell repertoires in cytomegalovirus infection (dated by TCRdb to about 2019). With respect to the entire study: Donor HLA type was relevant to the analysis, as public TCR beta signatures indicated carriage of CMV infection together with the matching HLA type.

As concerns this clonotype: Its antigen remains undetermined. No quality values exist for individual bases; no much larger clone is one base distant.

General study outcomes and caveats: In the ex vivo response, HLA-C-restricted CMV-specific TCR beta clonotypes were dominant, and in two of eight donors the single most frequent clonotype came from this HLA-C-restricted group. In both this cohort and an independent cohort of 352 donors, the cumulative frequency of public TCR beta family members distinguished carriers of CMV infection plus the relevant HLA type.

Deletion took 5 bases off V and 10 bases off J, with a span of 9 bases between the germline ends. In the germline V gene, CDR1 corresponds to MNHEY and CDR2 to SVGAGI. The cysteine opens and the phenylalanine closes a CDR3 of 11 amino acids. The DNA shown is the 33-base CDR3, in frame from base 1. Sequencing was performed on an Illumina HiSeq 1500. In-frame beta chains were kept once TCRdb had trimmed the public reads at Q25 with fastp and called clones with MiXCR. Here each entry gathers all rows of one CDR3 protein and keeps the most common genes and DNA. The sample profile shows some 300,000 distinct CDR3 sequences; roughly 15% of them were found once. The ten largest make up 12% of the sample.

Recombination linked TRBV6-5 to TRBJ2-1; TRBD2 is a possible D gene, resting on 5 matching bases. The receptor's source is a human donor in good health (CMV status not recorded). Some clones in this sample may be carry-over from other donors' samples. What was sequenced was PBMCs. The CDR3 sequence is CASSPGIEQFF. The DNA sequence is TGTGCCAGCAGTCCCGGGATCGAGCAGTTCTTC.